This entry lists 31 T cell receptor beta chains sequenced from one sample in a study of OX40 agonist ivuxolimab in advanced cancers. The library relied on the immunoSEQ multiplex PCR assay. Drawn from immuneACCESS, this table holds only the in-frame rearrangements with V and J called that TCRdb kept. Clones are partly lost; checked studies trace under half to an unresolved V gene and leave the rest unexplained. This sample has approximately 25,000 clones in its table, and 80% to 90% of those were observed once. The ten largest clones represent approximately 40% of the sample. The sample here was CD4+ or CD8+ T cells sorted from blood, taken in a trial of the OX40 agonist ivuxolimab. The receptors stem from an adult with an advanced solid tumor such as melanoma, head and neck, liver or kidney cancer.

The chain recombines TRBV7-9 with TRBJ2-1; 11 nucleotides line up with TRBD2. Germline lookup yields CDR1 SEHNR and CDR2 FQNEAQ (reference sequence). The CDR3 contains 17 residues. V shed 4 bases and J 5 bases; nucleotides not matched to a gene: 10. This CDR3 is CASSSWTSGPPDNEQFF. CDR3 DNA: TGTGCCAGCAGCTCGTGGACTAGCGGGCCTCCAGACAATGAGCAGTTCTTC.

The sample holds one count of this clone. CDR3 bases: TGTGCCAGCAGCCAGGGGTACAGCCAAGAGACCCAGTACTTC. Translated, it gives CASSQGYSQETQYF. V is TRBV14 and J is TRBJ2-5; the D is unclear. The CDR3 contains 14 residues. Deletions cut 3 bases from V and 1 base from J, with 9 bases between. Germline V gene lookup returns CDR1 SGHDN and CDR2 FVKESK. Full variable domain (rest looked up from reference TRBV14 and TRBJ2-5): EAGVTQFPSHSVIEKGQTVTLRCDPISGHDNLYWYRRVMGKEIKFLLHFVKESKQDESGMPNNRFLAERTGGTYSTLKVQPAELEDSGVYFCASSQGYSQETQYFGPGTRLLVL.

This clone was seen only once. In DNA, the CDR3 is TGCGCCAGCAGCTTGGCGGGAATCTACGAGCAGTACTTC. Amino acids: CASSLAGIYEQYF. The chain links TRBV5-1 to TRBJ2-7; possible D gene TRBD2, 5 bases. The CDR3 contains 13 residues. Germline CDR1 reads SGHRS; CDR2 reads YFSETQ. Trimming left V 0 bases short and J 3 bases short, with 7 bases between.

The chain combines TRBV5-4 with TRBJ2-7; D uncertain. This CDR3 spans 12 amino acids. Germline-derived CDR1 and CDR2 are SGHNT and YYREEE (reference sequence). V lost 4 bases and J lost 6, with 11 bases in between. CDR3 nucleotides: TGTGCCAGCAGCCGGTCTCCCTTCGAGCAGTACTTC. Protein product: CASSRSPFEQYF.

CDR3 residues: CASTLGTGNTEAFF. In DNA, the CDR3 is TGTGCCAGCACCCTCGGGACAGGGAACACTGAAGCTTTCTTT. This sequence joins TRBV27 and TRBJ1-1, with 8 bases that match TRBD1. The V gene's germline CDR1 is MNHEY and CDR2 SMNVEV (reference sequence). V trimming: 7 bases; J trimming: 1 base; junction bases outside the gene matches: 5. CDR3 length equals 14 residues.

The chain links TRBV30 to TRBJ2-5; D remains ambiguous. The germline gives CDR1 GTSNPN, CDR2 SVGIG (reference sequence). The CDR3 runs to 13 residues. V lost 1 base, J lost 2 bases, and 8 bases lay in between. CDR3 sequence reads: CAWSDGGQETQYF. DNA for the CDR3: TGTGCCTGGAGTGATGGCGGACAAGAGACCCAGTACTTC.

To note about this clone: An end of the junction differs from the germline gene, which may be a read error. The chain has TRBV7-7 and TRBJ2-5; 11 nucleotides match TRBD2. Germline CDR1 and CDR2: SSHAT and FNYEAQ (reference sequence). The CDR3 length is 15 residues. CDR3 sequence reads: CASSLTSGGQETQYF. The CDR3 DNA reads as TGTGCTAGCAGCTTAACTAGCGGGGGTCAAGAGACCCAGTACTTC.

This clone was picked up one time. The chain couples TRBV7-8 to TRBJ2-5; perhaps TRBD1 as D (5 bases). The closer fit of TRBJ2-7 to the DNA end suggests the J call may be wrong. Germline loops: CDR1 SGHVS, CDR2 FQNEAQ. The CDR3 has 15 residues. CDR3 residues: CASSLTGKGSYEQYF. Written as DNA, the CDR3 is TGTGCCAGCAGCTTAACTGGAAAGGGGTCCTACGAGCAGTACTTC.

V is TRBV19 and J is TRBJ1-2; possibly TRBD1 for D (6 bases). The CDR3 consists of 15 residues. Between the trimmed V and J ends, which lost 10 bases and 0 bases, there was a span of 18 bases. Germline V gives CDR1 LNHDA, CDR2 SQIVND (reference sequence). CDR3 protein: CATGHEGVANYGYTF. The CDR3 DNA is TGTGCCACCGGTCACGAGGGGGTAGCTAACTATGGCTACACCTTC.

CDR3 coding DNA: TGTGCCAGCAGTGTGCAGCCCCAAGAGACCCAGTACTTC. This translates into CASSVQPQETQYF. J is TRBJ2-5 and V is TRBV2; D unresolved. This CDR3 is 13 amino acids long. Trimming pared 4 bases from V and 1 base from J, leaving 7 bases between. Germline lookup yields CDR1 SNHLY and CDR2 FYNNEI.

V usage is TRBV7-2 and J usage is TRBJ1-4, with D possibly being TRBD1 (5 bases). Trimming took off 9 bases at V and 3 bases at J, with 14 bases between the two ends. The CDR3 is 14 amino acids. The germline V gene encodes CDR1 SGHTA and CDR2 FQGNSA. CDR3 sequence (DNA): TGTGCCAGTCCCTTTCAGGGCCCTAATGAAAAACTGTTTTTT. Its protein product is CASPFQGPNEKLFF. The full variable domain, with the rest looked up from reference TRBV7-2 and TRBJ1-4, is GAGVSQSPSNKVTEKGKDVELRCDPISGHTALYWYRQSLGQGLEFLIYFQGNSAPDKSGLPSDRFSAERTGGSVSTLTIQRTQQEDSAVYLCASPFQGPNEKLFFGSGTQLSVL.

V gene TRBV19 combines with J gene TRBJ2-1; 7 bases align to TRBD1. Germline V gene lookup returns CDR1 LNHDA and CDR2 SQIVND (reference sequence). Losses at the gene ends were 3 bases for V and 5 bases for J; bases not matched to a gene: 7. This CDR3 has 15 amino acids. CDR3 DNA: TGTGCCAGTAGTATGACCGGGACAGCCGACAATGAGCAGTTCTTC. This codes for CASSMTGTADNEQFF.

This chain's CDR3 is CASSSVQGWNEQFF. CDR3 coding DNA: TGTGCCAGCAGTTCCGTCCAGGGTTGGAATGAGCAGTTCTTC. This chain uses TRBV28 with TRBJ2-1, with D maybe TRBD1 (5 bases). CDR1 and CDR2 (germline): MDHEN, SYDVKM. With 4 bases removed from V and 7 bases from J, the gap between germline ends came to 14 bases. CDR3 size: 14 residues.

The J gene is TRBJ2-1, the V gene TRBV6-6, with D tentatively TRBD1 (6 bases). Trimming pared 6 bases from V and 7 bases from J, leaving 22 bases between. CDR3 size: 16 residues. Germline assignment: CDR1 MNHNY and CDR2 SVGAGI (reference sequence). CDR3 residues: CASSHPGQLLPNEQFF. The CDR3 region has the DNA TGTGCCAGCAGCCATCCTGGACAGCTACTGCCTAATGAGCAGTTCTTC.

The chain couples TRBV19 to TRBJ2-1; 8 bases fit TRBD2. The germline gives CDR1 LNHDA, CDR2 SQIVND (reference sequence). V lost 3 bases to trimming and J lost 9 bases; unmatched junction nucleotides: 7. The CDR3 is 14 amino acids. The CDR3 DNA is TGTGCCAGTAGTATGGCGGGAGGTTTGGGTGAGCAGTTCTTC. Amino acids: CASSMAGGLGEQFF.

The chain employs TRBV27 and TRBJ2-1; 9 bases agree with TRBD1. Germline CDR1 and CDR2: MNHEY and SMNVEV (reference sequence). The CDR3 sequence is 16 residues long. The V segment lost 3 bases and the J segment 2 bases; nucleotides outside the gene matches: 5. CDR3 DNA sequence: TGTGCCAGCAGTTTTCTTACAGGGGGCACCTACAATGAGCAGTTCTTC. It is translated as CASSFLTGGTYNEQFF.

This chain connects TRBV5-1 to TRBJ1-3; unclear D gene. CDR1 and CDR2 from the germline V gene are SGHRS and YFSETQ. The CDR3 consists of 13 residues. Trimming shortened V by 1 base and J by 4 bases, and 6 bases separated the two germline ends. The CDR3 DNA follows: TGCGCCAGCAGCTTGAATCCCGGAAACACCATATATTTT. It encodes CASSLNPGNTIYF.

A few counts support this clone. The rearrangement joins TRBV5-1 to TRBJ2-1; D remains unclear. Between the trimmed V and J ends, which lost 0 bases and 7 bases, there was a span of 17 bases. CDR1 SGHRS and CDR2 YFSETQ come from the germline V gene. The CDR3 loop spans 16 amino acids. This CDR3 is CASSLADPRIRNEQFF. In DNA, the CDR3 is TGCGCCAGCAGCTTGGCCGATCCTCGGATTCGGAATGAGCAGTTCTTC.

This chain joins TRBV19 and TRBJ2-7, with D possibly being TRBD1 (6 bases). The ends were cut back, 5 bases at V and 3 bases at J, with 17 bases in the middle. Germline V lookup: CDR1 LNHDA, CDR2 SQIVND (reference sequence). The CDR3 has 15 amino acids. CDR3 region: CASSRAGATIYEQYF. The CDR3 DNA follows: TGTGCCAGTAGTCGCGCAGGGGCGACAATCTACGAGCAGTACTTC.

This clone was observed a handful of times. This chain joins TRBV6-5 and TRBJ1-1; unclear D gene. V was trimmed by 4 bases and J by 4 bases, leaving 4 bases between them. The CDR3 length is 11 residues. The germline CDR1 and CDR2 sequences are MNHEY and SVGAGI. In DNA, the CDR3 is TGTGCCAGCAGTTTAGGCACTGAAGCTTTCTTT. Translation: CASSLGTEAFF.

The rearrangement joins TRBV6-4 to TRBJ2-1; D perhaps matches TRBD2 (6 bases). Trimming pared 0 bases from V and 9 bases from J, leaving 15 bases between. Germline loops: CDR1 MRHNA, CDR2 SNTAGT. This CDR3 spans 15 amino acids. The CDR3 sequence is CASSDSRLEGSEQFF. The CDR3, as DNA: TGTGCCAGCAGTGACTCAAGACTAGAGGGCAGTGAGCAGTTCTTC.

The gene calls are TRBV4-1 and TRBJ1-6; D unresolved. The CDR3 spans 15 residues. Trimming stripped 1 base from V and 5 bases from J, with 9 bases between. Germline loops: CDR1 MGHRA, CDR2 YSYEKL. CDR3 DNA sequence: TGCGCCAGCAGCCAAGGGGGTGAGGATAATTCACCCCTCCACTTT. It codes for CASSQGGEDNSPLHF.

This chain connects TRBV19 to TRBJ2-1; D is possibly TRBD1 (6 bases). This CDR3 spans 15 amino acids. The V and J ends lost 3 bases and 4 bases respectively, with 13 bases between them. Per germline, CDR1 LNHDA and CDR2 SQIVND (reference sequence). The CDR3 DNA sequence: TGTGCCAGTAGTATTAGGGGGTTTGAGTACAATGAGCAGTTCTTC. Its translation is CASSIRGFEYNEQFF.

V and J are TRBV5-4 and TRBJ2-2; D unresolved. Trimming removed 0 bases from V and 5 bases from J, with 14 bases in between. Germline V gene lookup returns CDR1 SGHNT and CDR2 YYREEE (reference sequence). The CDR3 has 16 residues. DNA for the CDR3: TGTGCCAGCAGCTTGGGAGTTGTTCTGGAGACCGGGGAGCTGTTTTTT. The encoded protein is CASSLGVVLETGELFF.

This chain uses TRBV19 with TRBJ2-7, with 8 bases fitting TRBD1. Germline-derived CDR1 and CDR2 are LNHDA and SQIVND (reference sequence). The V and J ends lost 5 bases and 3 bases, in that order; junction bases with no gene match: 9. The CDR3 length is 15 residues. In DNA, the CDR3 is TGTGCCAGTAGTGCCTCGACAGGGGCCCACTACGAGCAGTACTTC. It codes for CASSASTGAHYEQYF. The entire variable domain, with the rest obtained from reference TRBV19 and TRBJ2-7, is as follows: DGGITQSPKYLFRKEGQNVTLSCEQNLNHDAMYWYRQDPGQGLRLIYYSQIVNDFQKGDIAEGYSVSREKKESFPLTVTSAQKNPTAFYLCASSASTGAHYEQYFGPGTRLTVT.

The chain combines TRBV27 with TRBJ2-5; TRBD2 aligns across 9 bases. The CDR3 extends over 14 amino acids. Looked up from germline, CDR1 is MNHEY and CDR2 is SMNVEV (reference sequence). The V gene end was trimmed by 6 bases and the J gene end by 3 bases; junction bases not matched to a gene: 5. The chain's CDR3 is CASSKLAGKETQYF. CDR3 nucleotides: TGTGCCAGCAGCAAACTAGCGGGTAAAGAGACCCAGTACTTC.

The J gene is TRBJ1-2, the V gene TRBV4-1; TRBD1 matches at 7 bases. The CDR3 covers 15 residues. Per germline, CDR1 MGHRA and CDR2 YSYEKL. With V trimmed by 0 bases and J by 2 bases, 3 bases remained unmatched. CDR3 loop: CASSQETGVNYGYTF. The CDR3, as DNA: TGCGCCAGCAGCCAAGAAACAGGGGTGAACTATGGCTACACCTTC.

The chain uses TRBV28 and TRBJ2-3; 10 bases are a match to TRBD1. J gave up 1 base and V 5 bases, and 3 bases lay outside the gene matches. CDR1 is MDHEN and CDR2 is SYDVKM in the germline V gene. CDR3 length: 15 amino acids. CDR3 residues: CASSRQGAGTDTQYF. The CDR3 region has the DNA TGTGCCAGCAGTAGACAGGGGGCTGGCACAGATACGCAGTATTTT. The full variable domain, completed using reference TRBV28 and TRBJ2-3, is DVKVTQSSRYLVKRTGEKVFLECVQDMDHENMFWYRQDPGLGLRLIYFSYDVKMKEKGDIPEGYSVSREKKERFSLILESASTNQTSMYLCASSRQGAGTDTQYFGPGTRLTVL.

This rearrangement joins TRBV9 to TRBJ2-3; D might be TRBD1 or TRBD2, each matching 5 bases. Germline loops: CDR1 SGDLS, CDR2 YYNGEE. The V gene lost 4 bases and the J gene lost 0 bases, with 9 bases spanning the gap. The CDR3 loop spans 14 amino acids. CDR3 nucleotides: TGTGCCAGCAGCATTAGGGACAGCACAGATACGCAGTATTTT. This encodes CASSIRDSTDTQYF.

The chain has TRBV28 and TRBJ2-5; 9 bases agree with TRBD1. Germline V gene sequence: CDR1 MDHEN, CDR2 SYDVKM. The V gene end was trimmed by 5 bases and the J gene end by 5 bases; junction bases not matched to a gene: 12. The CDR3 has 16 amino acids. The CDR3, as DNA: TGTGCCAGCAGTCCTCCTACAGGGGGCGCGGGGGAGACCCAGTACTTC. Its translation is CASSPPTGGAGETQYF.

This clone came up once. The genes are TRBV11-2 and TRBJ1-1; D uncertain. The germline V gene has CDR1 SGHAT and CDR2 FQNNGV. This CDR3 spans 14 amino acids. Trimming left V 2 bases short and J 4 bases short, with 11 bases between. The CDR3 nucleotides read TGTGCCAGCAGCTTATCGACAACCGTCACTGAAGCTTTCTTT. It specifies CASSLSTTVTEAFF.